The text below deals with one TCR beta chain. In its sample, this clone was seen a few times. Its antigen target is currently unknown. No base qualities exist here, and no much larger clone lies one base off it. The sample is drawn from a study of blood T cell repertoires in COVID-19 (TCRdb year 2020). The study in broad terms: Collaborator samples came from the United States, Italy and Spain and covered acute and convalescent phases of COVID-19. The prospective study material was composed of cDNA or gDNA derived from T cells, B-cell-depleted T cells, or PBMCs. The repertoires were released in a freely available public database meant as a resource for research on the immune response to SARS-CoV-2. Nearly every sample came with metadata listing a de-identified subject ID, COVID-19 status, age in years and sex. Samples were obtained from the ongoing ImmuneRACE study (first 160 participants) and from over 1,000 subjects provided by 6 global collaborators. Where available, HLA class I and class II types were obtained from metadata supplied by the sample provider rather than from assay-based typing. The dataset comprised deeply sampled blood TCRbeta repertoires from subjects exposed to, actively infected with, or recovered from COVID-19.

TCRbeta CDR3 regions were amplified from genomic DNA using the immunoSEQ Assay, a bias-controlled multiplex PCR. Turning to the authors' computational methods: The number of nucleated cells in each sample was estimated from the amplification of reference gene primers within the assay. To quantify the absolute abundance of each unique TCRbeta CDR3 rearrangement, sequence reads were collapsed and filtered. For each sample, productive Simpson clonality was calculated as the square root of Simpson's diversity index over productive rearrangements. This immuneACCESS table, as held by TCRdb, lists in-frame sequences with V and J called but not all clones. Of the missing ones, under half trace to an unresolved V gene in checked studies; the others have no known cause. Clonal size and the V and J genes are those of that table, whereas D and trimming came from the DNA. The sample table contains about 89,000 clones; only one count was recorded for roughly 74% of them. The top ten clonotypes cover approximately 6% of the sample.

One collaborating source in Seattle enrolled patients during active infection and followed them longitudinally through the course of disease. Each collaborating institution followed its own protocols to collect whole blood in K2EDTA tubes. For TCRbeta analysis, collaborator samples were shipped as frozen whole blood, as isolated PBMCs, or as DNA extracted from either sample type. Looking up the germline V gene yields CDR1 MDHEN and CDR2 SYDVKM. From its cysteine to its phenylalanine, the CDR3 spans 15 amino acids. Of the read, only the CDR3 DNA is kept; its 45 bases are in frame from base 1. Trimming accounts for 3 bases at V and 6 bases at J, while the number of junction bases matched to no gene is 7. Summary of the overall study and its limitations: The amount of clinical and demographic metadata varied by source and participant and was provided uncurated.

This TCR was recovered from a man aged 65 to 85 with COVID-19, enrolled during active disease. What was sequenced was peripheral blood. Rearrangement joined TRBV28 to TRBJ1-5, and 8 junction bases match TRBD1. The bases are TGTGCCAGCAGTTTCATAGGACAGGGACCTCAGCCCCAGCATTTT. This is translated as CASSFIGQGPQPQHF.